The 6 T cell receptor beta chains below were found in one sample sequenced in a study of OX40 agonist ivuxolimab in advanced cancers. Data came from immunoSEQ multiplex PCR; TCRdb stores just in-frame clones and leaves some out. The sample has approximately 87,000 clones; 80% to 95% are singletons. The specimen was CD4+ or CD8+ T cells sorted from blood, collected in a trial of the OX40 agonist ivuxolimab. Receptors were obtained from an adult with an advanced solid tumor such as melanoma, head and neck, liver or kidney cancer.

The chain joins TRBV7-9 to TRBJ2-5; D is possibly TRBD1 (5 bases). Trimming removed 2 bases from V and 4 bases from J, with 14 bases in between. The CDR3 runs 15 residues. Per the germline V gene, CDR1 is SEHNR and CDR2 is FQNEAQ (reference sequence). The CDR3 spells CASSLIIGVAETQYF. The DNA of the CDR3 is TGTGCCAGCAGCTTAATAATAGGGGTTGCAGAGACCCAGTACTTC.

This chain links TRBV4-3 with TRBJ2-4; no definite D call. The CDR3 is 15 residues long. Germline assignment: CDR1 LGHNA and CDR2 YSLEER. V dropped 0 bases and J dropped 5 bases, with 11 bases sitting between them. The CDR3 sequence: CASSQDIGHQNIQYF. DNA for the CDR3: TGCGCCAGCAGCCAAGATATAGGCCATCAAAACATTCAGTACTTC.

The CDR3 loop is CASSEGNEQFF. The DNA of the CDR3 is TGTGCCAGCAGCGAGGGCAATGAGCAGTTCTTC. V is TRBV9 and J is TRBJ2-1; D uncertain. The V gene's germline CDR1 is SGDLS and CDR2 YYNGEE. V dropped 3 bases and J dropped 6 bases, with 4 bases sitting between them. The CDR3 is made up of 11 amino acids.

This CDR3 is CASCRRNEKLFF. The CDR3 DNA sequence: TGTGCCAGCTGCAGACGAAATGAAAAACTGTTTTTT. This rearrangement joins TRBV2 to TRBJ1-4; D remains unclear. The CDR3 is 12 amino acids. Germline CDR1 SNHLY, CDR2 FYNNEI. V dropped 8 bases and J dropped 5 bases, with 9 bases sitting between them. The whole variable domain, remainder taken from reference TRBV2 and TRBJ1-4, is EPEVTQTPSHQVTQMGQEVILRCVPISNHLYFYWYRQILGQKVEFLVSFYNNEISEKSEIFDDQFSVERPDGSNFTLKIRSTKLEDSAMYFCASCRRNEKLFFGSGTQLSVL.

The chain uses TRBV4-1 and TRBJ2-2; unclear D gene. The V gene's germline CDR1 is MGHRA and CDR2 YSYEKL. Trimming pared 1 base from V and 3 bases from J, leaving 9 bases between. This CDR3 has 15 residues. CDR3 in amino acids: CASSQGGRYTGELFF. CDR3 DNA: TGCGCCAGCAGCCAAGGTGGCAGATACACCGGGGAGCTGTTTTTT.

This clone is a singleton in its sample. This chain links TRBV27 with TRBJ2-7; no clear D. Trimming removed 0 bases from V and 2 bases from J, with 8 bases in between. Germline CDR1 and CDR2: MNHEY and SMNVEV (reference sequence). CDR3 size: 14 residues. CDR3 in DNA: TGTGCCAGCAGTTTATCAACAAGACCCTACGAGCAGTACTTC. This gives the protein CASSLSTRPYEQYF.